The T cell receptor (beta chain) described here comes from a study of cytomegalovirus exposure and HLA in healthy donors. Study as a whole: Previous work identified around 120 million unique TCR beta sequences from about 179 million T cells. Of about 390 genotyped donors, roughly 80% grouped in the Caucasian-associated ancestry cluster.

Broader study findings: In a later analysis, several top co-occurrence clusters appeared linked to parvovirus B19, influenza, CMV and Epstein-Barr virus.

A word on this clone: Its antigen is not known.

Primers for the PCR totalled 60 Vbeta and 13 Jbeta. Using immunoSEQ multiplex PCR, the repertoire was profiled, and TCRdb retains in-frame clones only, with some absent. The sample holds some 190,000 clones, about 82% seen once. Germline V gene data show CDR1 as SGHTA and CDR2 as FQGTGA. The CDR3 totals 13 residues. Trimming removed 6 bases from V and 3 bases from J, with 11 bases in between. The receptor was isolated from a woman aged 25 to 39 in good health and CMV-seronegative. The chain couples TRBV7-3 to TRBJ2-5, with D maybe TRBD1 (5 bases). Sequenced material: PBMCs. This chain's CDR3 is CASSIGREETQYF. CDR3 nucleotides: TGTGCCAGCAGTATAGGCAGGGAAGAGACCCAGTACTTC.